This TCR beta chain was identified during a study of blood T cell repertoires in COVID-19. Study information: The samples span acute and convalescent COVID-19 from the United States, Italy and Spain. PBMCs, B-cell-depleted T cells, or T cells provided the cDNA or gDNA that made up the material.

In the original workflow: Amplified reference gene primers provided the basis for estimating nucleated cell counts. The protocol was immunoSEQ multiplex PCR, while the TCRdb copy is restricted to in-frame clones and leaves out a portion. V, J and clone size reflect that table, while D and trimming were determined from the DNA. This table holds roughly 130,000 clones, approximately 84% found once. This CDR3 contains 11 residues. Germline V gives CDR1 LNHDA, CDR2 SQIVND (reference sequence). V was trimmed by 8 bases and J by 4 bases, leaving 8 bases between them. The clonotype comes from a woman aged 60 to 75 with acute or convalescent COVID-19. This sequence joins TRBV19 and TRBJ1-2, with D unclear. The sequenced sample consisted of peripheral blood. CDR3 DNA: TGTGCCAGTTACTACCCCTATGGCTACACCTTC. As protein: CASYYPYGYTF.